This T cell receptor beta chain was recovered during a study of cytomegalovirus exposure and HLA in healthy donors. The primer mix had 60 Vbeta and 13 Jbeta primers. Per the original methods: Later analysis identified tens of millions of unique TCR beta chains, about 10 million shared. Measured with immunoSEQ multiplex PCR; TCRdb has only the in-frame clones, and not every one. V, J and clone size derive from that table, while D and trimming were established from the DNA sequence. The data show approximately 170,000 clones, with roughly 80% seen just once and approximately 3% held by the top ten. This clone was seen more than once but under ten times. Antigen unknown. Study-level findings and limits: The study flagged some 170 TCR beta chains as cytomegalovirus-associated.

The CDR3 loop spans 18 amino acids. Sequencing was carried out using PBMCs. The J gene is TRBJ2-6, the V gene TRBV1; the tabulated D call, TRBD2, remains unverified against the DNA. TRBV1 is a pseudogene. The clonotype originates from a woman under 40 in good health and CMV-seropositive. The CDR3 nucleotides read TGCACCAGCAGCCAGGGTCCCGCGAGAGGCTCTGGGGCCAACGTCCTGACTTTC. Amino acid sequence: CTSSQGPARGSGANVLTF.